Sequencing of this TCR beta chain was carried out in a study of PD-1 blockade in classical Hodgkin lymphoma. Every patient relapsed after autologous stem cell transplantation, and brentuximab vedotin exposure varied. Profiling relied on immunoSEQ multiplex PCR, and the TCRdb table lists in-frame clones only, not all of them. This table holds more than 60,000 clones, about 88% found once. Of note for this clone: The antigen is unknown.

Broader study findings: By C4D1, diversity of CD4+ TCRs had risen significantly, whereas that of CD8+ TCRs had not.

The specimen comprised peripheral blood mononuclear cells (PBMCs), sampled at baseline. This clonotype was obtained from a human donor with classical Hodgkin lymphoma.

The CDR3 protein is CASSQDQGWGYTF. As DNA, the CDR3 is TGCGCCAGCAGCCAAGACCAGGGTTGGGGCTACACCTTC. The V gene is TRBV4-1, the J gene TRBJ1-2; D perhaps matches TRBD1 (5 bases). V was cut by 0 bases and J by 8 bases, with 10 bases left in between. From germline, CDR1 is MGHRA and CDR2 YSYEKL. The length of the CDR3 is 13 residues.